Listed here are 32 T cell receptor beta chains from one sample, sequenced in a study of identical twins. TCRdb re-derived calls from the 5' RACE reads in MiXCR, one entry per CDR3 protein. Of under 250,000 distinct CDR3 sequences in the sample, around a tenth were seen once. Sequencing was carried out using memory (CD45RO+) T cells sorted from blood. The receptors derive from a woman between 18 and 29 years old in good health.

Ten or more counts support this clonotype. The rearrangement joins TRBV20-1 to TRBJ1-6; D gene uncertain. The CDR3 runs 13 residues. Trimming removed 2 bases from V and 7 bases from J, with 9 bases in between. Germline V gene sequence: CDR1 DFQATT, CDR2 SNEGSKA (reference sequence). CDR3 sequence: CSARWQPNSPLHF. As DNA, the CDR3 is TGCAGTGCTAGATGGCAGCCAAATTCACCCCTCCACTTT.

This clonotype was counted at least ten times. V usage is TRBV5-6 and J usage is TRBJ2-5; unclear D gene. The germline V and J ends were trimmed by 0 bases and 1 base, with 10 bases remaining between them. Per germline, CDR1 SGHDT and CDR2 YYEEEE. CDR3 size: 15 residues. The CDR3 here is CASSLGWSGQETQYF. In nucleotides, the CDR3 is TGTGCCAGCAGCTTGGGTTGGTCAGGCCAAGAGACCCAGTACTTC.

Ten or more counts support this clonotype. V gene TRBV12-3 or TRBV12-4 combines with J gene TRBJ2-7; weak D call: TRBD1 (6 bases). The CDR3 extends over 14 amino acids. Trimming left V 6 bases short and J 7 bases short, with 19 bases between. Here the CDR3 reads CASSSQSYRAEQYF. CDR3 DNA: TGTGCCAGCAGCTCGCAGTCTTACAGGGCTGAGCAGTACTTC.

The gene calls are TRBV7-8 and TRBJ1-2; maybe TRBD1 (5 bases). V lost 1 base, J lost 7 bases, and 13 bases lay in between. The CDR3 sequence is 14 residues long. CDR1 SGHVS and CDR2 FQNEAQ come from the germline V gene. The CDR3 spells CASSLVAGNRGYTF. In DNA, the CDR3 is TGTGCCAGCAGCTTAGTCGCAGGGAATCGTGGCTACACCTTC.

The chain has TRBV10-3 and TRBJ1-2, with 11 positions matching TRBD1. The germline CDR1 and CDR2 sequences are ENHRY and SYGVKD. This CDR3 spans 14 amino acids. Losses at the gene ends were 5 bases for V and 7 bases for J; bases not matched to a gene: 6. The CDR3 DNA reads TGTGCCATCAGTTCAGGACAGGGGGCTCCTGGCTACACCTTC. It is translated as CAISSGQGAPGYTF.

This clonotype was found a few times. The J gene is TRBJ1-2, the V gene TRBV3-1, with TRBD1 as a possible D gene (5 bases). The CDR3 has 15 residues. CDR1 and CDR2 (germline): LGHDT, YNNKEL (reference sequence). V shed 1 base and J shed 10 bases, with 19 bases lying between them. The CDR3 reads CASSQVRMGGGDYTF. CDR3 coding DNA: TGTGCCAGCAGCCAAGTCCGCATGGGCGGGGGTGACTACACCTTC.

This clonotype has more than one count but fewer than ten. V is TRBV5-4 and J is TRBJ1-1; D gene unclear. V gave up 7 bases and J gave up 12 bases, with 7 bases separating them. The CDR3 extends over 8 amino acids. Looked up from germline, CDR1 is SGHNT and CDR2 is YYREEE (reference sequence). The chain's CDR3 is CASGRTFF. The CDR3 DNA sequence: TGTGCCAGCGGTCGGACTTTCTTT.

This clonotype was seen many times. The chain combines TRBV27 with TRBJ1-1; TRBD1 matches 11 bases. The CDR3 loop spans 15 amino acids. V trimming: 4 bases; J trimming: 2 bases; junction bases outside the gene matches: 3. Germline CDR1 is MNHEY and CDR2 is SMNVEV (reference sequence). Here the CDR3 reads CASSWTGGFNTEAFF. The CDR3 nucleotides are TGTGCCAGCAGTTGGACAGGGGGCTTCAACACTGAAGCTTTCTTT.

This chain joins TRBV6-4 and TRBJ2-1, with 11 bases fitting TRBD2. This CDR3 spans 15 amino acids. CDR1 and CDR2 from the germline V gene are MRHNA and SNTAGT. J gave up 6 bases and V 6 bases, and 7 bases lay outside the gene matches. In DNA form, the CDR3 reads TGTGCCAGCAGCATACTAGCGGGAGAGGGCAATGAGCAGTTCTTC. Protein sequence: CASSILAGEGNEQFF.

The rearrangement joins TRBV3-1 to TRBJ2-5, with 7 nucleotides matching TRBD1. Germline lookup yields CDR1 LGHDT and CDR2 YNNKEL (reference sequence). The CDR3 length is 12 residues. V trimming: 8 bases; J trimming: 6 bases; junction bases outside the gene matches: 6. CDR3 DNA: TGTGCCAGCGGACAGGACGTAAAGACCCAGTACTTC. This translates into CASGQDVKTQYF.

This clonotype was seen a handful of times. V gene TRBV18 combines with J gene TRBJ1-1; D remains unclear. Germline CDR1 and CDR2: KGHSH and LQKENI. The CDR3 contains 12 residues. Trimming cost V 5 bases and J 2 bases, with 6 bases left between them. CDR3 coding DNA: TGTGCCAGCTCAACGATAAACACTGAAGCTTTCTTT. This translates into CASSTINTEAFF.

The table lists this clonotype with a few counts. V is TRBV24-1 and J is TRBJ2-1; D perhaps matches TRBD2 (6 bases). V was clipped by 2 bases and J by 8 bases, with 9 bases between them. The CDR3 is 13 amino acids. Looked up from germline, CDR1 is KGHDR and CDR2 is SFDVKD. The CDR3 loop reads CATSDSGRDEQFF. The DNA for the CDR3 is TGTGCCACCAGTGATTCCGGGAGAGATGAGCAGTTCTTC.

This clonotype was detected only a few times. In DNA form, the CDR3 reads TGCGCCAGCAGCTTGATGCAGGGGGCAGGGAACACTGAAGCTTTCTTT. Translating it yields CASSLMQGAGNTEAFF. The chain links TRBV5-1 to TRBJ1-1; TRBD1 matches at 8 bases. The V and J ends lost 1 base and 1 base, in that order; junction bases with no gene match: 6. From germline, CDR1 is SGHRS and CDR2 YFSETQ. The CDR3 runs to 16 residues.

This clonotype was seen repeatedly, ten times or more. The chain uses TRBV3-1 and TRBJ1-5, with 9 positions matching TRBD1. The CDR3 covers 17 residues. The trim removed 4 bases at V and 2 bases at J, leaving 9 bases unmatched. From germline, CDR1 is LGHDT and CDR2 YNNKEL (reference sequence). DNA of the CDR3: TGTGCCAGCAGCCCCCGGACAGGGGTTGTAGGCAATCAGCCCCAGCATTTT. The encoded protein is CASSPRTGVVGNQPQHF.

The chain recombines TRBV2 with TRBJ2-1; the D gene is possibly TRBD2 (6 bases). The CDR3 extends over 12 amino acids. V was cut by 6 bases and J by 9 bases, with 12 bases left in between. Looked up from germline, CDR1 is SNHLY and CDR2 is FYNNEI. In DNA form, the CDR3 reads TGTGCCAGCAGGAGACTAGTGGCTGAGCAGTTCTTC. Amino acid sequence: CASRRLVAEQFF.

The sample holds many counts of this clonotype. J is TRBJ1-1 and V is TRBV5-1; a possible D gene is TRBD1 (5 bases). Germline CDR1 is SGHRS and CDR2 is YFSETQ. Trimming removed 0 bases from V and 4 bases from J, with 10 bases in between. CDR3 length equals 14 residues. CDR3 residues: CASSLEPGTTEAFF. The DNA for the CDR3 is TGCGCCAGCAGCTTGGAGCCCGGGACCACTGAAGCTTTCTTT.

The chain is built from TRBV7-6 and TRBJ2-1; the D gene is possibly TRBD1 (6 bases). This CDR3 has 12 amino acids. Deletions cut 5 bases from V and 12 bases from J, with 14 bases between. CDR1 is SGHVS, CDR2 FNYEAQ, per germline. This CDR3 is CASSPPGQTQFF. The CDR3 DNA reads TGTGCCAGCAGCCCCCCTGGACAGACGCAGTTCTTC.

This clonotype was seen a few times. The rearrangement links TRBV29-1 to TRBJ1-1; D is perhaps TRBD1 (5 bases). There are 10 residues in the CDR3. Deletions cut 4 bases from V and 11 bases from J, with 11 bases between. CDR1 is SQVTM, CDR2 ANQGSEA, per germline. In DNA, the CDR3 is TGCAGCGTTGTAGGGGCGGAGGCTTTCTTT. Residues: CSVVGAEAFF. The full variable domain, its missing parts supplied by reference TRBV29-1 and TRBJ1-1, is SAVISQKPSRDICQRGTSLTIQCQVDSQVTMMFWYRQQPGQSLTLIATANQGSEATYESGFVIDKFPISRPNLTFSTLTVSNMSPEDSSIYLCSVVGAEAFFGQGTRLTVV.

This clonotype was detected ten times or more. The J gene is TRBJ1-5, the V gene TRBV2; TRBD1 might be the D (6 bases). This CDR3 has 13 residues. Between the trimmed V and J ends, which lost 8 bases and 5 bases, there was a span of 13 bases. Germline V gene lookup returns CDR1 SNHLY and CDR2 FYNNEI. CDR3 amino acids: CASGRGQDQPQHF. The CDR3, as DNA: TGTGCCAGCGGTCGGGGGCAAGATCAGCCCCAGCATTTT.

In this sample, this clonotype turned up a few times. The J gene is TRBJ1-2, the V gene TRBV14; D possibly corresponds to TRBD1 (6 bases). Per the germline V gene, CDR1 is SGHDN and CDR2 is FVKESK. The CDR3 is 14 amino acids. Trimming stripped 1 base from V and 7 bases from J, with 13 bases between. The CDR3 DNA sequence: TGTGCCAGCAGCCAAGTGCGGGGGCTGAGTGGCTACACCTTC. This translates into CASSQVRGLSGYTF.

Only a few counts were recorded for this clonotype. This chain links TRBV18 with TRBJ2-5; D unclear. Germline values: CDR1 KGHSH, CDR2 LQKENI. This CDR3 has 15 amino acids. Trimming shortened V by 4 bases and J by 0 bases, and 12 bases separated the two germline ends. CDR3 nucleotides: TGTGCCAGCTCACGAGAGAATGGGGACCAAGAGACCCAGTACTTC. It encodes CASSRENGDQETQYF.

This clonotype came up a few times. The gene calls are TRBV6-2 or TRBV6-3 and TRBJ2-7; a weak D match, TRBD1 (5 bases). This CDR3 is built from 13 residues. Germline V CDR1 and CDR2: MNHEY, SVGEGT. The V end was cut by 2 bases, the J end by 3 bases, with 8 bases between. The CDR3 DNA follows: TGTGCCAGCAGTTACGGGGCCGTCTACGAGCAGTACTTC. The encoded protein is CASSYGAVYEQYF.

This clonotype was counted at least ten times. At one boundary the junction diverges from the germline segment, which might be a read error. The V call is TRBV7-7, the J call TRBJ2-5; no definite D call. This CDR3 region has 13 residues. Germline assignment: CDR1 SSHAT and CDR2 FNYEAQ (reference sequence). In DNA form, the CDR3 reads TGTGCTAGCAGCTTAGGACGCCAAGAGACCCAGTACTTC. Its translation: CASSLGRQETQYF.

The chain joins TRBV4-1 to TRBJ2-3, with a weak D call TRBD2 (5 bases). Trimming shortened V by 5 bases and J by 6 bases, and 9 bases separated the two germline ends. The CDR3 loop spans 12 amino acids. The germline gives CDR1 MGHRA, CDR2 YSYEKL. CDR3 amino acids: CASSYPGDTQYF. As DNA, the CDR3 is TGCGCCAGCAGCTACCCGGGGGATACGCAGTATTTT.

There are a few counts of this clonotype. V is TRBV10-3 and J is TRBJ2-2; D is uncertain. The CDR3 contains 15 residues. CDR1 ENHRY and CDR2 SYGVKD come from the germline V gene. Trimming took 4 bases from V and 9 from J, leaving 18 bases between them. The CDR3 protein is CAISGGSTVDRELFF. CDR3 sequence (DNA): TGTGCCATCAGTGGGGGTTCTACGGTTGACCGGGAGCTGTTTTTT.

This clonotype turned up a few times. The rearrangement links TRBV10-3 to TRBJ2-2, with a weak D call TRBD2 (5 bases). This CDR3 contains 12 residues. Trimming stripped 11 bases from V and 1 base from J, with 8 bases between. Germline V gene data show CDR1 as ENHRY and CDR2 as SYGVKD. Here the CDR3 reads CAVEGNTGELFF. CDR3 nucleotides: TGTGCCGTTGAGGGGAACACCGGGGAGCTGTTTTTT.

The genes are TRBV12-3 or TRBV12-4 and TRBJ1-2; D is perhaps TRBD1 (5 bases). The CDR3 has 18 residues. V dropped 2 bases and J dropped 4 bases, with 23 bases sitting between them. The CDR3 region is CASSLRVSHRSGPYGYTF. The CDR3 DNA sequence: TGTGCCAGCAGTTTAAGGGTCTCCCACAGGAGCGGGCCCTATGGCTACACCTTC.

The V call is TRBV20-1, the J call TRBJ2-3, with 8 nucleotides matching TRBD1. The CDR3 consists of 16 residues. With V trimmed by 2 bases and J by 2 bases, 9 bases remained unmatched. CDR1 is DFQATT, CDR2 SNEGSKA, per germline (reference sequence). CDR3 in DNA: TGCAGTGCTAGACGCCCTCAGGGGGCCAACACAGATACGCAGTATTTT. Amino acid sequence: CSARRPQGANTDTQYF.

Details on this clonotype: Given a much more abundant clone one base away, this may be a read error. The chain links TRBV12-3 or TRBV12-4 to TRBJ2-7; either TRBD1 or TRBD2 may fit D (5 bases each). This CDR3 is built from 13 residues. DNA for the CDR3: TGTACCAGCAGTTTACGAGGGGCCGACGAGCAGTACTTC. Its protein is CTSSLRGADEQYF.

This clonotype turned up a few times. V gene TRBV7-2 combines with J gene TRBJ2-3; D is uncertain. This CDR3 contains 13 residues. Germline CDR1 SGHTA, CDR2 FQGNSA. V gave up 1 base and J gave up 5 bases, with 7 bases separating them. CDR3 region: CASSLVTVDTQYF. The CDR3 bases are TGTGCCAGCAGCTTAGTCACAGTAGATACGCAGTATTTT.

This clonotype was observed many times. The chain's CDR3 is CASSLGGDNRGTEAFF. The CDR3 nucleotides are TGTGCCAGCAGCTTAGGCGGAGACAACAGAGGCACTGAAGCTTTCTTT. This chain joins TRBV7-9 and TRBJ1-1, with D hard to call. The CDR3 has 16 residues. Per the germline V gene, CDR1 is SEHNR and CDR2 is FQNEAQ (reference sequence). With 1 base removed from V and 4 bases from J, the gap between germline ends came to 16 bases.

This clonotype was observed a handful of times. The chain couples TRBV27 to TRBJ2-3; D is possibly TRBD1 or TRBD2 (5 bases each). Germline V CDR1 and CDR2: MNHEY, SMNVEV (reference sequence). With 7 bases removed from V and 6 bases from J, the gap between germline ends came to 26 bases. The CDR3 runs to 17 residues. The CDR3 DNA sequence: TGTGCCAGCAACACAATGCCGGGCCCCGCCGAGGGGGATACGCAGTATTTT. Translating gives CASNTMPGPAEGDTQYF.